These 26 T cell receptor beta chains share one sample of origin, sequenced in a study of OX40 agonist ivuxolimab in advanced cancers. Profiling relied on immunoSEQ multiplex PCR, and the TCRdb table lists in-frame clones only, not all of them. The sample contains 40,000 to 45,000 clones, about 90% of which appear only once. Sequencing was performed on CD4+ or CD8+ T cells sorted from blood, taken in a trial of the OX40 agonist ivuxolimab. These TCRs come from an adult with an advanced solid tumor such as melanoma, head and neck, liver or kidney cancer.

The J gene is TRBJ2-7, the V gene TRBV27; 14 nucleotides agree with TRBD2. This CDR3 spans 15 amino acids. Germline CDR1 reads MNHEY; CDR2 reads SMNVEV (reference sequence). Losses at the gene ends were 7 bases for V and 5 bases for J; bases not matched to a gene: 7. The CDR3 DNA reads TGTGCCAGCAAGCATGGGACTAGCGGGAGCAACGAGCAGTACTTC. The encoded protein is CASKHGTSGSNEQYF.

A few counts support this clone. The chain has TRBV9 and TRBJ2-1; TRBD1 aligns across 7 bases. V lost 4 bases and J lost 8; bases outside the gene matches: 9. CDR1 and CDR2 (germline): SGDLS, YYNGEE. This CDR3 region has 14 residues. The CDR3 DNA sequence: TGTGCCAGCAGCCCTCGACAGGGCGGATATGAGCAGTTCTTC. As protein: CASSPRQGGYEQFF.

V gene TRBV13 combines with J gene TRBJ2-1, with TRBD2 as a possible D gene (6 bases). V lost 4 bases, J lost 8 bases, and 18 bases lay in between. The CDR3 has 15 residues. Germline V lookup: CDR1 PRHDT, CDR2 FYEKMQ (reference sequence). The chain's CDR3 is CASSSLSLARDEQFF. CDR3 in DNA: TGTGCCAGCAGCTCCCTAAGCCTAGCGAGGGATGAGCAGTTCTTC. The full variable domain, completed using reference TRBV13 and TRBJ2-1, is AAGVIQSPRHLIKEKRETATLKCYPIPRHDTVYWYQQGPGQDPQFLISFYEKMQSDKGSIPDRFSAQQFSDYHSELNMSSLELGDSALYFCASSSLSLARDEQFFGPGTRLTVL.

The CDR3 DNA sequence: TGTGCCAGTAGTATAGTTGGAGGGATCTACGAGCAGTACTTC. It translates to CASSIVGGIYEQYF. The rearrangement uses TRBV19 and TRBJ2-7; TRBD2 is a possible D gene (6 bases). This CDR3 is built from 14 residues. CDR1 LNHDA and CDR2 SQIVND come from the germline V gene (reference sequence). V lost 1 base and J lost 3, with 10 bases in between. Together with reference TRBV19 and TRBJ2-7, the CDR3 gives the full variable domain: DGGITQSPKYLFRKEGQNVTLSCEQNLNHDAMYWYRQDPGQGLRLIYYSQIVNDFQKGDIAEGYSVSREKKESFPLTVTSAQKNPTAFYLCASSIVGGIYEQYFGPGTRLTVT.

The gene calls are TRBV30 and TRBJ2-1; 13 bases are shared with TRBD2. Germline CDR1 GTSNPN, CDR2 SVGIG (reference sequence). V lost 0 bases, J lost 7 bases, and 6 bases stayed unmatched. CDR3 length: 16 residues. The CDR3 DNA follows: TGTGCCTGGAGTGTATATGAGGGACTAGCGGGGAATGAGCAGTTCTTC. Residues: CAWSVYEGLAGNEQFF.

The rearrangement links TRBV5-6 to TRBJ2-7; 9 nucleotides agree with TRBD2. The CDR3 runs 13 residues. Germline-derived CDR1 and CDR2 are SGHDT and YYEEEE. Unmatched junction bases numbered 9, after V lost 5 bases and J lost 9 bases. The CDR3 nucleotides are TGTGCCAGCAGTGCGGGGGGGTTGCACCGGCAGTACTTC. Residues: CASSAGGLHRQYF.

This chain connects TRBV28 to TRBJ1-2; D gene uncertain. Trimming shortened V by 8 bases and J by 2 bases, and 9 bases separated the two germline ends. Germline CDR1 MDHEN, CDR2 SYDVKM. This CDR3 spans 12 amino acids. The CDR3 DNA follows: TGTGCCAGCTGGGCCGGAAACTATGGCTACACCTTC. This codes for CASWAGNYGYTF.

The V call is TRBV27, the J call TRBJ2-1; 12 bases align to TRBD2. CDR1 is MNHEY, CDR2 SMNVEV, per germline (reference sequence). Trimming at V came to 5 bases and at J to 3 bases, leaving 2 bases not matched to a gene. The CDR3 has 15 residues. CDR3 sequence reads: CASSLAGGDYNEQFF. In DNA form, the CDR3 reads TGTGCCAGCAGTCTAGCGGGAGGGGACTACAATGAGCAGTTCTTC.

V and J are TRBV19 and TRBJ2-1; 8 bases agree with TRBD2. CDR1 and CDR2 from the germline V gene are LNHDA and SQIVND (reference sequence). CDR3 length: 15 amino acids. With V trimmed by 1 base and J by 7 bases, 6 bases remained unmatched. The CDR3 reads CASSIAGGRLNEQFF. The CDR3 DNA reads as TGTGCCAGTAGTATAGCGGGAGGGAGGCTTAATGAGCAGTTCTTC.

The chain is built from TRBV29-1 and TRBJ2-5; maybe TRBD1 (6 bases). The CDR3 has 14 residues. The V gene lost 6 bases and the J gene lost 5 bases, with 19 bases spanning the gap. Looked up from germline, CDR1 is SQVTM and CDR2 is ANQGSEA. The CDR3 DNA reads as TGCAGCGTGGACCGGGACACCCAGGGGGAGACCCAGTACTTC. Amino acid sequence: CSVDRDTQGETQYF.

This rearrangement joins TRBV27 to TRBJ2-2; the match to TRBD2 covers 7 bases. This CDR3 comprises 15 residues. The germline V gene encodes CDR1 MNHEY and CDR2 SMNVEV (reference sequence). V lost 6 bases to trimming and J lost 5 bases; unmatched junction nucleotides: 9. The CDR3 loop is CASSSGTMVTGELFF. The DNA for the CDR3 is TGTGCCAGCAGCTCCGGGACTATGGTAACCGGGGAGCTGTTTTTT.

The chain uses TRBV7-8 and TRBJ1-6; TRBD1 agrees at 8 bases. The CDR3 length is 18 residues. Germline values: CDR1 SGHVS, CDR2 FQNEAQ. V dropped 5 bases and J dropped 3; count of bases not matched to a gene: 12. The CDR3 bases are TGTGCCAGCAGCCTATCGTCGACAGGGGAAGACTATAATTCACCCCTCCACTTT. Translating it yields CASSLSSTGEDYNSPLHF.

The rearrangement joins TRBV28 to TRBJ2-1; D perhaps matches TRBD2 (6 bases). The CDR3 length is 15 residues. Trimming shortened V by 1 base and J by 8 bases, and 15 bases separated the two germline ends. CDR1 is MDHEN, CDR2 SYDVKM, per germline. CDR3 loop: CASSLSWGLTDEQFF. The CDR3 DNA is TGTGCCAGCAGTTTATCTTGGGGACTGACGGATGAGCAGTTCTTC.

This clone came up many times. This chain links TRBV27 with TRBJ2-1; unclear D gene. Trimming shortened V by 5 bases and J by 4 bases, and 3 bases separated the two germline ends. The CDR3 totals 11 residues. Per germline, CDR1 MNHEY and CDR2 SMNVEV (reference sequence). The CDR3 region has the DNA TGTGCCAGCAGTCAGTACAATGAGCAGTTCTTC. This gives the protein CASSQYNEQFF.

The chain is built from TRBV19 and TRBJ1-2; 9 bases map to TRBD1. Trimming removed 4 bases from V and 8 bases from J; junction bases left unmatched: 11. CDR3 size: 15 residues. Germline V gene lookup returns CDR1 LNHDA and CDR2 SQIVND (reference sequence). The CDR3 loop reads CASSTQGTGFWGYTF. DNA of the CDR3: TGTGCCAGTAGTACCCAAGGGACAGGGTTTTGGGGCTACACCTTC.

The V gene is TRBV4-1, the J gene TRBJ2-3; possible D gene TRBD2, 5 bases. Trimming stripped 3 bases from V and 4 bases from J, with 8 bases between. The CDR3 is 13 amino acids. In germline, CDR1 is MGHRA, CDR2 YSYEKL. The chain's CDR3 is CASSQALADTQYF. CDR3 bases: TGCGCCAGCAGCCAGGCACTAGCAGATACGCAGTATTTT.

This chain joins TRBV13 and TRBJ2-1; unclear D gene. Germline assignment: CDR1 PRHDT and CDR2 FYEKMQ (reference sequence). V lost 4 bases, J lost 4 bases, and 11 bases lay in between. The CDR3 totals 14 residues. CDR3: CASSSIELYNEQFF. CDR3 sequence (DNA): TGTGCCAGCAGCTCGATAGAATTATACAATGAGCAGTTCTTC.

The chain couples TRBV11-1 to TRBJ2-1; D is undetermined. CDR3 size: 16 residues. The V gene lost 2 bases and the J gene lost 4 bases, with 15 bases spanning the gap. Looked up from germline, CDR1 is SGHAT and CDR2 is FQDESV (reference sequence). This CDR3 reads CASSLNEWSLYNEQFF. CDR3 bases: TGTGCCAGCAGCTTAAATGAGTGGAGTTTATACAATGAGCAGTTCTTC.

J is TRBJ2-7 and V is TRBV7-9, with D perhaps matching TRBD1 or TRBD2 (5 bases each). The CDR3 is 16 residues long. The V gene lost 5 bases and the J gene lost 3 bases, with 20 bases spanning the gap. The germline gives CDR1 SEHNR, CDR2 FQNEAQ (reference sequence). DNA for the CDR3: TGTGCCAGCAGCGTAGGGACCGCGAAAAGAAGCTACGAGCAGTACTTC. It encodes CASSVGTAKRSYEQYF.

This clone came up once. The rearrangement links TRBV10-2 to TRBJ2-5; weak D call: TRBD2 (6 bases). Germline V gives CDR1 WSHSY, CDR2 SAAADI. V was cut by 7 bases and J by 2 bases, with 20 bases left in between. This CDR3 has 16 residues. CDR3 in amino acids: CASTKSYSSGQETQYF. CDR3 nucleotides: TGCGCCAGCACGAAATCTTACTCGAGCGGGCAAGAGACCCAGTACTTC.

This clone appeared a few times. This chain uses TRBV29-1 with TRBJ2-7, with D perhaps assigned TRBD1 or TRBD2 (6 bases each). Trimming took off 6 bases at V and 2 bases at J, with 14 bases between the two ends. The CDR3 spans 13 residues. The V gene's germline CDR1 is SQVTM and CDR2 ANQGSEA. Here the CDR3 reads CSVPGALPYEQYF. The CDR3 region has the DNA TGCAGCGTCCCGGGGGCTCTTCCCTACGAGCAGTACTTC.

This sequence joins TRBV7-8 and TRBJ2-7, with D unclear. Per germline, CDR1 SGHVS and CDR2 FQNEAQ. Deletions cut 5 bases from V and 0 bases from J, with 17 bases between. The CDR3 loop spans 16 amino acids. For the CDR3, the DNA is TGTGCCAGCAGCGTCCAGGCCACCCCGAGCTCCTACGAGCAGTACTTC. It specifies CASSVQATPSSYEQYF.

V usage is TRBV9 and J usage is TRBJ1-2, with D perhaps TRBD1 (5 bases). Trimming removed 4 bases at V and 4 bases at J, with 17 bases between. The germline V gene has CDR1 SGDLS and CDR2 YYNGEE. CDR3 size: 15 residues. The CDR3 DNA reads TGTGCCAGCAGCACCGCCGGGGCGGCTATCTATGGCTACACCTTC. Amino acids: CASSTAGAAIYGYTF.

The rearrangement links TRBV7-9 to TRBJ2-7, with 13 bases aligning to TRBD2. CDR1 and CDR2 from the germline V gene are SEHNR and FQNEAQ (reference sequence). The CDR3 has 18 amino acids. The J segment lost 2 bases and the V segment lost 1 base, leaving 8 bases of the junction unmatched. CDR3 region: CASSLGTSGSWAPYEQYF. CDR3 sequence (DNA): TGTGCCAGCAGCTTAGGGACTAGCGGGAGTTGGGCTCCCTACGAGCAGTACTTC.

V and J are TRBV5-6 and TRBJ2-7; D may be TRBD1 or TRBD2 (6 bases each). The V end was cut by 4 bases, the J end by 0 bases, with 17 bases between. The CDR3 length is 16 residues. Germline values: CDR1 SGHDT, CDR2 YYEEEE. Here the CDR3 reads CASSAERGLSSYEQYF. The DNA of the CDR3 is TGTGCCAGCAGCGCGGAACGGGGGCTCAGCTCCTACGAGCAGTACTTC.

This CDR3 is CASSQTVGAYNEKLFF. CDR3 nucleotide sequence: TGTGCCAGCAGCCAAACCGTGGGGGCCTATAATGAAAAACTGTTTTTT. The chain uses TRBV7-8 and TRBJ1-4; D may be TRBD1 (6 bases). The ends were cut back, 5 bases at V and 4 bases at J, with 17 bases in the middle. The CDR3 length is 16 residues. The germline V gene encodes CDR1 SGHVS and CDR2 FQNEAQ.